Below are 6 T cell receptor beta chains sequenced from a single sample in a study of beta chain features in type 1 diabetes. What was sequenced were expressed TCRB transcripts, since all of the isolated RNA had been reverse transcribed. This table comes from immunoSEQ multiplex PCR, and its TCRdb copy is limited to in-frame clones, with some not included. This sample yields 500,000 to 800,000 clones, of which around 12% are seen a single time; more than 0.09% belongs to the top ten. Whole-study results and caveats: Significant though moderate, a shortening of TCRB CDR3s appeared in all four CD4+ subsets of Type 1 diabetes patients.

What these receptors recognize is not known. Specimen: naive CD4+ T cells from blood. These receptors were taken from a man aged 30-40 years with type 1 diabetes.

This clone was seen only a few times. CDR3 protein: CASRRGTGELFF. As DNA, the CDR3 is TGTGCCAGCAGGAGGGGAACCGGGGAGCTGTTTTTT. V and J are TRBV25-1 and TRBJ2-2; D tentatively fits TRBD1 or TRBD2 (5 bases each). The germline CDR1 and CDR2 sequences are MGHDK and SYGVNS. The CDR3 is made up of 12 amino acids. V lost 6 bases and J 5 bases, leaving 7 bases between the germline ends.

V is TRBV7-2 and J is TRBJ2-7; D assignment may be TRBD1 or TRBD2 (5 bases each). The CDR3 extends over 15 amino acids. Looked up from germline, CDR1 is SGHTA and CDR2 is FQGNSA. Trimming took off 6 bases at V and 0 bases at J, with 15 bases between the two ends. The CDR3 region is CASSPGPGSSYEQYF. The CDR3 DNA reads TGTGCCAGCAGTCCCGGCCCAGGGAGCTCCTACGAGCAGTACTTC.

V and J are TRBV5-1 and TRBJ2-5, with 7 bases fitting TRBD1. The CDR3 contains 14 residues. The germline CDR1 and CDR2 sequences are SGHRS and YFSETQ. Losses at the gene ends were 0 bases for V and 3 bases for J; bases not matched to a gene: 2. The CDR3 is CASSLGDREETQYF. Here the CDR3 DNA reads TGCGCCAGCAGCTTGGGGGACAGAGAAGAGACCCAGTACTTC.

The chain recombines TRBV27 with TRBJ1-2; maybe TRBD1 (5 bases). The CDR3 is 15 residues long. V lost 0 bases, J lost 4 bases, and 12 bases lay in between. The germline CDR1 and CDR2 sequences are MNHEY and SMNVEV (reference sequence). The CDR3 loop reads CASSLSAGPPYGYTF. DNA for the CDR3: TGTGCCAGCAGTTTATCGGCAGGGCCACCCTATGGCTACACCTTC.

This clone was picked up a small number of times. This rearrangement joins TRBV5-4 to TRBJ2-7, with 11 positions matching TRBD2. V dropped 0 bases and J dropped 2; count of bases not matched to a gene: 4. CDR3 length: 16 amino acids. CDR1 and CDR2 from the germline V gene are SGHNT and YYREEE (reference sequence). CDR3 DNA: TGTGCCAGCAGCTTGGGACTAGCGGGGAGTACCTACGAGCAGTACTTC. Translating gives CASSLGLAGSTYEQYF. The variable domain in full, completed from reference TRBV5-4 and TRBJ2-7, reads ETGVTQSPTHLIKTRGQQVTLRCSSQSGHNTVSWYQQALGQGPQFIFQYYREEENGRGNFPPRFSGLQFPNYSSELNVNALELDDSALYLCASSLGLAGSTYEQYFGPGTRLTVT.

This clone was seen a handful of times. The chain joins TRBV5-6 to TRBJ1-2; 8 bases agree with TRBD1. Trimming took 4 bases from V and 6 from J; bases not matched to a gene: 5. Germline V lookup: CDR1 SGHDT, CDR2 YYEEEE. CDR3 length: 13 amino acids. CDR3 region: CASSKDRGDGYTF. CDR3 nucleotides: TGTGCCAGCAGCAAAGACAGGGGAGATGGCTACACCTTC.